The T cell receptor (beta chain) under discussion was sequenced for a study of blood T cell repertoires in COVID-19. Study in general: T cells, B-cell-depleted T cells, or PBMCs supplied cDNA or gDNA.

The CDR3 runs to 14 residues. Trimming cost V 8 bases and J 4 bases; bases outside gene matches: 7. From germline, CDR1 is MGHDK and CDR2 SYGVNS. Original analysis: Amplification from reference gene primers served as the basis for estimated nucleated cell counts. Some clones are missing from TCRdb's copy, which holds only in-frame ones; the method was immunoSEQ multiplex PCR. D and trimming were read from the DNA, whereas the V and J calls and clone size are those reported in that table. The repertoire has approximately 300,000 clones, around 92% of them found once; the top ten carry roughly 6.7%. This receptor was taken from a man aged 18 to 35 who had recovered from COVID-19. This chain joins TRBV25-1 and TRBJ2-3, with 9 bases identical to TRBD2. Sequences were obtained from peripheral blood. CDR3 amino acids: CASGQGTSSDTQYF. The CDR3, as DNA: TGTGCCAGCGGCCAGGGGACTAGCTCAGATACGCAGTATTTT.